A single TCR beta chain is shown here with its context. The source of the sample is a study of CD4 and CD8 cells across lung adenocarcinoma regions. Samples came from patients with localized non-small cell lung adenocarcinoma. TCRdb ran MiXCR on the PCR reads and lists one entry per CDR3 protein. There are thousands of distinct CDR3 sequences in the sample; 46% occur only once, and approximately 20% lies in the top ten. This CDR3 has 16 residues. The V gene lost 6 bases and the J gene lost 13 bases, with 28 bases spanning the gap. The source of this sequence is a female donor with lung adenocarcinoma. The CD4 and CD8 labels of this study may be unreliable. The sequencing sample was made of CD4+ T cells from the margin of a lung tumor. V gene TRBV12-3 or TRBV12-4 combines with J gene TRBJ2-1, with D perhaps given as TRBD1 or TRBD2 (6 bases each). CDR3 in DNA: TGTGCCAGCAGCATGACTTGGGACACTTGGGGGGAGACCCAGTTCTTC. It specifies CASSMTWDTWGETQFF.